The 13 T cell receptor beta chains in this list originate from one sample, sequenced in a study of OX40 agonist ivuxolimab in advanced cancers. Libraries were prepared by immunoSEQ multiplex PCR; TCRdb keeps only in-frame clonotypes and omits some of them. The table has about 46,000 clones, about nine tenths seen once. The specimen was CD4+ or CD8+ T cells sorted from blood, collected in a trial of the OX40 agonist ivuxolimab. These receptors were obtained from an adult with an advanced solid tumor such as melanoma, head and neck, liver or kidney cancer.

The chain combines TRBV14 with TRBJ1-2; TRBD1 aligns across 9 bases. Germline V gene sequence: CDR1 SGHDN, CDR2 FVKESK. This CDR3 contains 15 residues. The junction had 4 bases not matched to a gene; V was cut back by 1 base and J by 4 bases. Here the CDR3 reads CASSQGGDRVYGYTF. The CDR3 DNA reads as TGTGCCAGCAGCCAAGGCGGGGACAGGGTCTATGGCTACACCTTC.

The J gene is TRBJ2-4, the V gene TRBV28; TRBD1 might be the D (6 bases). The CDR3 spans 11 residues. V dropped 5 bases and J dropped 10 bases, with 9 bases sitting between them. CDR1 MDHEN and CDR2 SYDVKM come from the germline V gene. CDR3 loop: CASSNREIQYF. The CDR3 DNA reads TGTGCCAGCAGTAACAGGGAAATTCAGTACTTC.

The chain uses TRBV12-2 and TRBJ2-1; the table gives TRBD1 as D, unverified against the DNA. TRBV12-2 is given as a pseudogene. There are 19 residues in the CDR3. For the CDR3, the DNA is TGTGCAAGTCGCTTACGGATAGATGGGGACAGGGGGTTGGTCAATGAGCAGTTCTTC. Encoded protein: CASRLRIDGDRGLVNEQFF.

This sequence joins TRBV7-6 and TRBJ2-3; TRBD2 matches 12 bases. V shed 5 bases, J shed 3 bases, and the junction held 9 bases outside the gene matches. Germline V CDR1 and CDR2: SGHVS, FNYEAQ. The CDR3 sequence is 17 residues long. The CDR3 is CASSRLLAGGNTDTQYF. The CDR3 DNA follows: TGTGCCAGCAGCCGCCTTCTAGCGGGGGGGAATACAGATACGCAGTATTTT. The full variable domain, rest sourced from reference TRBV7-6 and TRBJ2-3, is GAGVSQSPRYKVTKRGQDVALRCDPISGHVSLYWYRQALGQGPEFLTYFNYEAQQDKSGLPNDRFSAERPEGSISTLTIQRTEQRDSAMYRCASSRLLAGGNTDTQYFGPGTRLTVL.

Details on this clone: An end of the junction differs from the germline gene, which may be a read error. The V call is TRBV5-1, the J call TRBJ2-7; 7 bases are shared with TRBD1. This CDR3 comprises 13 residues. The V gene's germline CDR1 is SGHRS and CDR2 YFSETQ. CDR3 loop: CASSVGPDREIDF. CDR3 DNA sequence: TGCGCCAGCTCTGTGGGCCCAGACAGGGAGATTGACTTC.

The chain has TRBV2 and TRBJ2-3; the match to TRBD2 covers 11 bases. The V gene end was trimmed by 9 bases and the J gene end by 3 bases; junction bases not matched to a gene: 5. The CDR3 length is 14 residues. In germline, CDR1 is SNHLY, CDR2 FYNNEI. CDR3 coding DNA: TGTGCCAGTCAACTAGCGGGAGTAACAGATACGCAGTATTTT. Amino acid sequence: CASQLAGVTDTQYF. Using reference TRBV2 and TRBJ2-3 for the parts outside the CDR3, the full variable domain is EPEVTQTPSHQVTQMGQEVILRCVPISNHLYFYWYRQILGQKVEFLVSFYNNEISEKSEIFDDQFSVERPDGSNFTLKIRSTKLEDSAMYFCASQLAGVTDTQYFGPGTRLTVL.

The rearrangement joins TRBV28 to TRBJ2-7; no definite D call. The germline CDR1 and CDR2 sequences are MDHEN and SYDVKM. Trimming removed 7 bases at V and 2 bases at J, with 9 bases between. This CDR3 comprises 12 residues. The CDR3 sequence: CASNGRTYEQYF. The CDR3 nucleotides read TGTGCCAGCAACGGACGGACCTACGAGCAGTACTTC. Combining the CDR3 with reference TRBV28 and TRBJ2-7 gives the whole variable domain DVKVTQSSRYLVKRTGEKVFLECVQDMDHENMFWYRQDPGLGLRLIYFSYDVKMKEKGDIPEGYSVSREKKERFSLILESASTNQTSMYLCASNGRTYEQYFGPGTRLTVT.

This CDR3 is CASSWTVNTEAFF. The CDR3 DNA reads as TGTGCCAGCAGCTGGACAGTGAACACTGAAGCTTTCTTT. The gene calls are TRBV4-2 and TRBJ1-1; D is possibly TRBD1 (6 bases). Trimming shortened V by 5 bases and J by 0 bases, and 7 bases separated the two germline ends. Germline V gene sequence: CDR1 LGHNA, CDR2 YNFKEQ. This CDR3 spans 13 amino acids.

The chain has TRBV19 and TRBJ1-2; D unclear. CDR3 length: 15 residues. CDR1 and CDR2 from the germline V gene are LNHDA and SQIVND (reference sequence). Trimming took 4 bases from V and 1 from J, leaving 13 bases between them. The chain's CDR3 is CASSSQVLNNYGYTF. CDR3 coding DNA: TGTGCCAGTAGTAGCCAGGTCCTGAATAACTATGGCTACACCTTC. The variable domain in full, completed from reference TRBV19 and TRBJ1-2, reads DGGITQSPKYLFRKEGQNVTLSCEQNLNHDAMYWYRQDPGQGLRLIYYSQIVNDFQKGDIAEGYSVSREKKESFPLTVTSAQKNPTAFYLCASSSQVLNNYGYTFGSGTRLTVV.

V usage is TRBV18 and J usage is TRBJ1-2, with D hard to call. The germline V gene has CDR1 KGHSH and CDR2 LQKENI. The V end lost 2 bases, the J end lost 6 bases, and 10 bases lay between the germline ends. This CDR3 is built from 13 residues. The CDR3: CASSPSDNHGYTF. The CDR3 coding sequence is TGTGCCAGCTCACCATCAGACAACCATGGCTACACCTTC.

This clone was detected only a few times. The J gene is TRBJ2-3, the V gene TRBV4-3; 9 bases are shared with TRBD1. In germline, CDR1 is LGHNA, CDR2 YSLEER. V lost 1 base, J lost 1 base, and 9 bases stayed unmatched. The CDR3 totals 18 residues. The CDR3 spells CASSQGYEQGAGTDTQYF. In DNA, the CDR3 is TGCGCCAGCAGCCAAGGATACGAACAGGGGGCAGGCACAGATACGCAGTATTTT.

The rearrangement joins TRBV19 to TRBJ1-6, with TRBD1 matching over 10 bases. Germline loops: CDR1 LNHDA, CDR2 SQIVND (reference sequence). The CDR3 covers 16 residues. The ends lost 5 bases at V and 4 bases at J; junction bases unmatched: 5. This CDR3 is CASSASGQGYNSPLHF. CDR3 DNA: TGTGCCAGTAGTGCCTCGGGACAGGGGTATAATTCACCCCTCCACTTT.

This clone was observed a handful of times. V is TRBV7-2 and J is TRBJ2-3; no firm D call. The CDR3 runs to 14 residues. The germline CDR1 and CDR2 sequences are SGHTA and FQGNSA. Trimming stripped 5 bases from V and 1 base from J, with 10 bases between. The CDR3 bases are TGTGCCAGCAGCACCTACATGGGCACAGATACGCAGTATTTT. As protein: CASSTYMGTDTQYF.